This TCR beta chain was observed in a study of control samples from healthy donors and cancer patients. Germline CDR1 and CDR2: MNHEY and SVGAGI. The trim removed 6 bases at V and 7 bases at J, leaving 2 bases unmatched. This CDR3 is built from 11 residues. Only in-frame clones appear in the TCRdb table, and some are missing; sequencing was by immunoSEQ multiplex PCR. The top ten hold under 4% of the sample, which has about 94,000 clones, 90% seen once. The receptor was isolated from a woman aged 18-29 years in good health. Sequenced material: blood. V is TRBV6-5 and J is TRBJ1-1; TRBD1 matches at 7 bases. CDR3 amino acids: CASRTGIEAFF. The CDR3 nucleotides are TGTGCCAGCAGGACAGGGATTGAAGCTTTCTTT.